These 5 T cell receptor beta chains were sequenced from one sample in a study of T-cell reconstitution after alpha-beta-depleted transplantation in children. Researchers prepared the TCRbeta library using unique molecular identifiers, the study reports. From the PCR reads, TCRdb called clonotypes with MiXCR, one entry per CDR3 protein. The table includes hundreds of thousands of distinct CDR3 sequences, around 12% detected once. The sequencing here drew on PBMCs from the stem cell graft donor, taken from the stem cell graft. These receptors originate from a human donor who donated a stem cell graft to a child with acute lymphoblastic leukemia.

The chain joins TRBV20-1 to TRBJ2-1; unclear D gene. The V end was cut by 6 bases, the J end by 5 bases, with 20 bases between. The CDR3 runs to 15 residues. From germline, CDR1 is DFQATT and CDR2 SNEGSKA (reference sequence). CDR3 protein: CSARDVRGNDNEQFF. CDR3 sequence (DNA): TGCAGTGCCCGAGACGTGCGCGGAAACGACAATGAGCAGTTCTTC.

This clonotype was recorded many times. This rearrangement joins TRBV9 to TRBJ2-1, with D tentatively TRBD1 (5 bases). Trimming shortened V by 3 bases and J by 3 bases, and 10 bases separated the two germline ends. In germline, CDR1 is SGDLS, CDR2 YYNGEE. This CDR3 has 14 amino acids. CDR3 DNA: TGTGCCAGCAGCGCTCAGGGTTTCTACAATGAGCAGTTCTTC. It yields the protein CASSAQGFYNEQFF.

This clonotype was recorded many times. Here the CDR3 reads CASSPQPGTAGFGNTIYF. Written as DNA, the CDR3 is TGTGCCAGCAGCCCCCAACCTGGGACCGCAGGATTTGGAAACACCATATATTTT. V usage is TRBV11-2 and J usage is TRBJ1-3; possibly TRBD1 for D (5 bases). V was pared by 5 bases and J by 3 bases, with 23 bases between. In germline, CDR1 is SGHAT, CDR2 FQNNGV. The CDR3 totals 18 residues.

This clonotype was detected many times. The chain links TRBV7-2 to TRBJ1-1, with a weak D call TRBD1 (5 bases). This CDR3 is built from 13 residues. Trimming pared 6 bases from V and 7 bases from J, leaving 15 bases between. Per the germline V gene, CDR1 is SGHTA and CDR2 is FQGNSA. The DNA of the CDR3 is TGTGCCAGCAGTCTCGCTCAGGGTTTTGAAGCTTTCTTT. Residues: CASSLAQGFEAFF.

The table lists this clonotype with many counts. The chain links TRBV12-3 or TRBV12-4 to TRBJ2-7; D tentatively reads TRBD1 or TRBD2 (6 bases each). The CDR3 extends over 14 amino acids. Trimming pared 7 bases from V and 5 bases from J, leaving 18 bases between. This CDR3 is CASTRGFTGNEQYF. CDR3 bases: TGTGCCAGCACCCGGGGGTTCACAGGGAACGAGCAGTACTTC.